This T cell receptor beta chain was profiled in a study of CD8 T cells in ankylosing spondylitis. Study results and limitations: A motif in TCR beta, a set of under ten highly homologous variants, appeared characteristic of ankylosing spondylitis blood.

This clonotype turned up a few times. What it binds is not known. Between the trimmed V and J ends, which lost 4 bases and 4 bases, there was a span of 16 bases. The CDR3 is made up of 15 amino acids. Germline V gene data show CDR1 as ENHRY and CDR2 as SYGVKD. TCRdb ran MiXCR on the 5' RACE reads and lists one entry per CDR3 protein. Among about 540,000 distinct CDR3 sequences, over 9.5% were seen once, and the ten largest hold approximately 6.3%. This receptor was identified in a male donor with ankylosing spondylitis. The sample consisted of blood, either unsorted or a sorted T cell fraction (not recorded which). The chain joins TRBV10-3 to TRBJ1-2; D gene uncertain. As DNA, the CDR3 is TGTGCCATCAGTGTAGGACCTCAAACGGGCTATGGCTACACCTTC. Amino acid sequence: CAISVGPQTGYGYTF.